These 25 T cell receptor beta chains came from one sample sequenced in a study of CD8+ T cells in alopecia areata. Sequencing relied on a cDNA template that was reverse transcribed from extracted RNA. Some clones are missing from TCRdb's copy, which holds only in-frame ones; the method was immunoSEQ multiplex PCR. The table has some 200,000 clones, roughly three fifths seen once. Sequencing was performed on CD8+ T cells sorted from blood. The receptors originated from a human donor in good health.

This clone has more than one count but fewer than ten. The CDR3 loop reads CASSLSSNQPQHF. In DNA form, the CDR3 reads TGTGCCAGTAGTCTCAGTAGCAATCAGCCCCAGCATTTT. The chain joins TRBV19 to TRBJ1-5; D is unresolved. This CDR3 region has 13 residues. Germline CDR1 and CDR2: LNHDA and SQIVND (reference sequence). Trimming cost V 5 bases and J 0 bases, with 5 bases left between them.

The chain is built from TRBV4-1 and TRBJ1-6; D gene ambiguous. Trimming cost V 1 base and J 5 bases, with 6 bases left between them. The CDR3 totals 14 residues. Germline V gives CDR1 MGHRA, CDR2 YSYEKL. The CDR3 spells CASSQVEHNSPLHF. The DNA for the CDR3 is TGCGCCAGCAGCCAAGTGGAACATAATTCACCCCTCCACTTT.

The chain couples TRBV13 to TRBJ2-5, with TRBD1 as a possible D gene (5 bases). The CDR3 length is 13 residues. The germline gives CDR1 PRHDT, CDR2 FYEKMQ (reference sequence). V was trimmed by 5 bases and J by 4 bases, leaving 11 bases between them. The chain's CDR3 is CASSPRAPETQYF. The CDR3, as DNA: TGTGCCAGCAGCCCCAGGGCCCCAGAGACCCAGTACTTC.

The CDR3 reads CASPRPGNTEAFF. For the CDR3, the DNA is TGTGCCAGCCCTCGGCCGGGGAACACTGAAGCTTTCTTT. This chain uses TRBV7-9 with TRBJ1-1; D remains ambiguous. CDR1 is SEHNR, CDR2 FQNEAQ, per germline (reference sequence). CDR3 length: 13 residues. The ends were cut back, 8 bases at V and 1 base at J, with 11 bases in the middle.

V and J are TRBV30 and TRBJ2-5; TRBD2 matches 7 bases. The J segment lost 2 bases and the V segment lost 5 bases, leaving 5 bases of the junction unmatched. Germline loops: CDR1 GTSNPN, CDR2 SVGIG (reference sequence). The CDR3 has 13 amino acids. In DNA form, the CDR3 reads TGTGCCTGGCAGCGGGACTCACAAGAGACCCAGTACTTC. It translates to CAWQRDSQETQYF.

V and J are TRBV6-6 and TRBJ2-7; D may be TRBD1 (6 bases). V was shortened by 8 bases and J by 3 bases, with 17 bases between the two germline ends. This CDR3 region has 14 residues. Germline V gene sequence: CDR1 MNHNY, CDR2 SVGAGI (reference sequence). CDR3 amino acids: CASAVGGDIYEQYF. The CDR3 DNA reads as TGTGCCAGCGCAGTTGGGGGCGACATCTACGAGCAGTACTTC.

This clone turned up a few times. The CDR3 loop is CASSFGLGNNEQFF. The CDR3 bases are TGTGCCAGCAGCTTTGGTCTCGGAAACAATGAGCAGTTCTTC. The chain combines TRBV5-6 with TRBJ2-1; D is unclear. Trimming took off 2 bases at V and 5 bases at J, with 11 bases between the two ends. The CDR3 contains 14 residues. Germline V lookup: CDR1 SGHDT, CDR2 YYEEEE.

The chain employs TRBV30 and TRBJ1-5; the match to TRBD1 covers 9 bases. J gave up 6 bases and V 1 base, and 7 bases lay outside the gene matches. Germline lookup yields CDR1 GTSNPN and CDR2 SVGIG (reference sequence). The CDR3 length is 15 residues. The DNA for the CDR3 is TGTGCCTGGAGTGCCGCCGGGACAGGGAGTCAGCCCCAGCATTTT. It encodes CAWSAAGTGSQPQHF. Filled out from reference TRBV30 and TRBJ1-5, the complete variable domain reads SQTIHQWPATLVQPVGSPLSLECTVEGTSNPNLYWYRQAAGRGLQLLFYSVGIGQISSEVPQNLSASRPQDRQFILSSKKLLLSDSGFYLCAWSAAGTGSQPQHFGDGTRLSIL.

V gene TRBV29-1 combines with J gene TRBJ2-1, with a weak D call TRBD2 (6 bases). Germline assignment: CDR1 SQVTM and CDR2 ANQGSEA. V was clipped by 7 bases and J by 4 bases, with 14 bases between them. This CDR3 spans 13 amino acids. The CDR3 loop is CSGTGTWYNEQFF. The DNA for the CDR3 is TGCAGCGGGACCGGGACTTGGTACAATGAGCAGTTCTTC.

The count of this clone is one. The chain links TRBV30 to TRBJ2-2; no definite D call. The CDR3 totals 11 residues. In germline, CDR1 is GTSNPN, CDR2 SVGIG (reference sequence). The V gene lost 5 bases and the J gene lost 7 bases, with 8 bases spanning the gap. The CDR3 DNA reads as TGTGCCTGGGGGGTTATCGGGGAGCTGTTTTTT. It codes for CAWGVIGELFF.

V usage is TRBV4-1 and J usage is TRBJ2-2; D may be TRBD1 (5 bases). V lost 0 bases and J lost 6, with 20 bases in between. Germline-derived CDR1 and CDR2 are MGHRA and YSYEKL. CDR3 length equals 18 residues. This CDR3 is CASSQDSVQAFFPGELFF. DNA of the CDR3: TGCGCCAGCAGCCAAGATTCGGTACAGGCCTTTTTCCCCGGGGAGCTGTTTTTT.

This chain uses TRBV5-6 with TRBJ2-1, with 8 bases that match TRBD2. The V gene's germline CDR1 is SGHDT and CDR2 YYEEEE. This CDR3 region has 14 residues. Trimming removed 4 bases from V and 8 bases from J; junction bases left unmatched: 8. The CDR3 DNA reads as TGTGCCAGCAGCAGATCGGGACTAGTCGATGAGCAGTTCTTC. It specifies CASSRSGLVDEQFF. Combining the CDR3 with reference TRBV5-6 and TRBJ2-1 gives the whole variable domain DAGVTQSPTHLIKTRGQQVTLRCSPKSGHDTVSWYQQALGQGPQFIFQYYEEEERQRGNFPDRFSGHQFPNYSSELNVNALLLGDSALYLCASSRSGLVDEQFFGPGTRLTVL.

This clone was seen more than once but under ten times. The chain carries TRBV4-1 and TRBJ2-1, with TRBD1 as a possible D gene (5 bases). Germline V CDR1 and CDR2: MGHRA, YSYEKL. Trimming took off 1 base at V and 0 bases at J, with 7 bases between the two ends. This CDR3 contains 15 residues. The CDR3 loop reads CASSQGTSSYNEQFF. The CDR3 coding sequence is TGCGCCAGCAGCCAAGGGACAAGCTCCTACAATGAGCAGTTCTTC.

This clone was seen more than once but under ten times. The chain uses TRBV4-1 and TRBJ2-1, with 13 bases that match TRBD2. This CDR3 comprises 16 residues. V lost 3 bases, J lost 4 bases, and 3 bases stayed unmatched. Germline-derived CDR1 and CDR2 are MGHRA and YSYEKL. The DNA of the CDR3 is TGCGCCAGCAGCCAGGGACTAGCGGGGAGTTACAATGAGCAGTTCTTC. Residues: CASSQGLAGSYNEQFF.

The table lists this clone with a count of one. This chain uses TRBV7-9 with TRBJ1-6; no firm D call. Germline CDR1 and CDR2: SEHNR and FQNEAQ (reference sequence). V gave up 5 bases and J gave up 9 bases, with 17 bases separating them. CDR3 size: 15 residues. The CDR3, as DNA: TGTGCCAGCAGCGCAAAAGGTTTTGAGGGTTCACCCCTCCACTTT. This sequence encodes CASSAKGFEGSPLHF.

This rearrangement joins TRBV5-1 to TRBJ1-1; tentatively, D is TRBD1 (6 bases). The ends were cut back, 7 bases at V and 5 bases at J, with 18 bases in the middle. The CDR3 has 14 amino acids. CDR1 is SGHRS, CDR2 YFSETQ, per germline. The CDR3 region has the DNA TGCGCCAGCCGTATGGGGGGGGCGCTGACTGAAGCTTTCTTT. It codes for CASRMGGALTEAFF.

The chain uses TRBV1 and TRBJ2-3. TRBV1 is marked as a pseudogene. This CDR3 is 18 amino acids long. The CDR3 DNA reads TGCACCAGCAGCCAAGATAAACGGGGGTGGGGGCCAGCAGATACGCAGTATTTT. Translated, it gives CTSSQDKRGWGPADTQYF.

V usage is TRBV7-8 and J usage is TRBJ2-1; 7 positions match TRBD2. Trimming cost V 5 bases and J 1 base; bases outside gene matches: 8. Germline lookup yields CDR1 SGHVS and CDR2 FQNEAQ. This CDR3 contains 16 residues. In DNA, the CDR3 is TGTGCCAGCAGCCTTAAGGGCGGGGGATCCTACAATGAGCAGTTCTTC. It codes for CASSLKGGGSYNEQFF. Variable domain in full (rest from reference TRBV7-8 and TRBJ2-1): GAGVSQSPRYKVAKRGQDVALRCDPISGHVSLFWYQQALGQGPEFLTYFQNEAQLDKSGLPSDRFFAERPEGSVSTLKIQRTQQEDSAVYLCASSLKGGGSYNEQFFGPGTRLTVL.

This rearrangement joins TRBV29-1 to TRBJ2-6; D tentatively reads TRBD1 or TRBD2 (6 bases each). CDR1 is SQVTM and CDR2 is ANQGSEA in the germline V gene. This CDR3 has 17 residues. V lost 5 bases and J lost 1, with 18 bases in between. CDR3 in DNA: TGCAGCGTTCTGCCCCCGGGGGCGGTTTCTGGGGCCAACGTCCTGACTTTC. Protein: CSVLPPGAVSGANVLTF. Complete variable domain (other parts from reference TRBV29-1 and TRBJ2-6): SAVISQKPSRDICQRGTSLTIQCQVDSQVTMMFWYRQQPGQSLTLIATANQGSEATYESGFVIDKFPISRPNLTFSTLTVSNMSPEDSSIYLCSVLPPGAVSGANVLTFGAGSRLTVL.

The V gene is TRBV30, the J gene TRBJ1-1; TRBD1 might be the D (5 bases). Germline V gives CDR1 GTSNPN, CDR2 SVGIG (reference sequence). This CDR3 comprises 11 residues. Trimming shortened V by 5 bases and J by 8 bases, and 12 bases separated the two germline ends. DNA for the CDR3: TGTGCCTGGGGAGGAACAGGCGAAGCTTTCTTT. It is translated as CAWGGTGEAFF.

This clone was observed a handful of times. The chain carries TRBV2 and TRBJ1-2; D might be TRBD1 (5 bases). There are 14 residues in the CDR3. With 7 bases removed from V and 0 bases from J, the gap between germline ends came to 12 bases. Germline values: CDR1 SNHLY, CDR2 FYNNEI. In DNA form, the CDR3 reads TGTGCCAGCATCGGTGACAGCGCTAACTATGGCTACACCTTC. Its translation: CASIGDSANYGYTF.

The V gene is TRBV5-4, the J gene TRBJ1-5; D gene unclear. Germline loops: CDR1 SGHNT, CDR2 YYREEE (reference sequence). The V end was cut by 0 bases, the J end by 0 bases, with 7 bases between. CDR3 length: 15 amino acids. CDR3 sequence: CASSLGPSSNQPQHF. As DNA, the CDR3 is TGTGCCAGCAGCTTGGGCCCTAGTAGCAATCAGCCCCAGCATTTT.

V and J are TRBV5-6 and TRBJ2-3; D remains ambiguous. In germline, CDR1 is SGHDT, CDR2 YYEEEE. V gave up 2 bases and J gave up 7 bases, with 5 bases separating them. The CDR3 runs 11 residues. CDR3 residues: CASSFGNTQYF. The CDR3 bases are TGTGCCAGCAGCTTCGGCAATACGCAGTATTTT.

CDR3 amino acids: CSYIDGTSTPDTQYF. In nucleotides, the CDR3 is TGCAGCTACATCGACGGGACTAGCACCCCAGATACGCAGTATTTT. The rearrangement joins TRBV29-1 to TRBJ2-3, with TRBD2 matching 9 bases. This CDR3 contains 15 residues. Germline V lookup: CDR1 SQVTM, CDR2 ANQGSEA. V lost 8 bases to trimming and J lost 4 bases; unmatched junction nucleotides: 13.

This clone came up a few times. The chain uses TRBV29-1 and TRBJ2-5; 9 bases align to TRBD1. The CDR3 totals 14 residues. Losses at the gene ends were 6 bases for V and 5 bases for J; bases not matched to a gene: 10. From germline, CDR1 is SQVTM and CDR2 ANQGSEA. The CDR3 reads CSVSRDREWETQYF. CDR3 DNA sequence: TGCAGCGTCTCAAGGGACAGGGAGTGGGAGACCCAGTACTTC.